Below are 22 T cell receptor beta chains sequenced from a single sample in a study of cytomegalovirus exposure and HLA in healthy donors. Assay used: immunoSEQ multiplex PCR; TCRdb lists only in-frame clones, some missing. The sample yields 100,000 to 150,000 clones, nearly 90% seen once. The sequenced sample consisted of PBMCs. These receptor sequences come from a young woman in good health and CMV-seronegative.

The chain has TRBV6-4 and TRBJ2-5; possibly TRBD2 for D (5 bases). This CDR3 comprises 17 residues. The germline CDR1 and CDR2 sequences are MRHNA and SNTAGT. The V end was cut by 3 bases, the J end by 5 bases, with 22 bases between. The CDR3 DNA sequence: TGTGCCAGCAGTGATGGGATTGCGGGTGGAAGGGAGGAGACCCAGTACTTC. Translating it yields CASSDGIAGGREETQYF.

The chain couples TRBV27 to TRBJ2-1, with D possibly being TRBD2 (5 bases). The CDR3 covers 16 residues. The V gene lost 5 bases and the J gene lost 0 bases, with 14 bases spanning the gap. Germline CDR1 and CDR2: MNHEY and SMNVEV (reference sequence). CDR3 residues: CASSRPTGNSYNEQFF. The CDR3 nucleotides read TGTGCCAGCAGTCGCCCGACGGGGAACTCCTACAATGAGCAGTTCTTC.

The rearrangement joins TRBV30 to TRBJ2-7, with 8 bases matching TRBD1. The germline V gene encodes CDR1 GTSNPN and CDR2 SVGIG (reference sequence). The length of the CDR3 is 13 residues. Losses at the gene ends were 5 bases for V and 6 bases for J; bases not matched to a gene: 9. The CDR3 reads CAWPDREGCEQYV. The CDR3 region has the DNA TGTGCCTGGCCGGACAGGGAAGGTTGCGAGCAGTACGTC.

J is TRBJ2-2 and V is TRBV5-1, with 7 bases identical to TRBD1. Trimming removed 1 base from V and 3 bases from J; junction bases left unmatched: 9. In germline, CDR1 is SGHRS, CDR2 YFSETQ. This CDR3 has 17 amino acids. CDR3 sequence (DNA): TGCGCCAGCAGCTTGAGAACAGGGGTGGCGGACACCGGGGAGCTGTTTTTT. Its protein is CASSLRTGVADTGELFF.

The genes are TRBV9 and TRBJ1-5; D gene uncertain. The CDR3 runs 15 residues. Per germline, CDR1 SGDLS and CDR2 YYNGEE. The V gene lost 0 bases and the J gene lost 0 bases, with 7 bases spanning the gap. CDR3 sequence: CASSVGQNSNQPQHF. The CDR3 coding sequence is TGTGCCAGCAGCGTAGGACAAAATAGCAATCAGCCCCAGCATTTT.

The CDR3 DNA reads as TGTGCCAGCAGTTACTCGGGCGGGAATCAGCCCCAGCATTTT. Its translation: CASSYSGGNQPQHF. The rearrangement uses TRBV6-5 and TRBJ1-5; no definite D call. Germline CDR1 reads MNHEY; CDR2 reads SVGAGI. There are 14 residues in the CDR3. Trimming removed 0 bases from V and 4 bases from J, with 7 bases in between.

V and J are TRBV5-1 and TRBJ1-1, with TRBD1 matching over 7 bases. The length of the CDR3 is 15 residues. Germline V gene lookup returns CDR1 SGHRS and CDR2 YFSETQ. Trimming cost V 4 bases and J 2 bases; bases outside gene matches: 8. The CDR3 coding sequence is TGCGCCAGCAGCGGACTGACAGGGTTTAACACTGAAGCTTTCTTT. Translating gives CASSGLTGFNTEAFF.

The J gene is TRBJ1-6, the V gene TRBV10-3, with D perhaps matching TRBD1 (6 bases). Germline-derived CDR1 and CDR2 are ENHRY and SYGVKD. V was pared by 6 bases and J by 6 bases, with 9 bases between. The CDR3 is made up of 13 amino acids. For the CDR3, the DNA is TGTGCCATCAGAGGACAGCTTAATTCACCCCTCCACTTT. This translates into CAIRGQLNSPLHF.

This clone ranks as medium-sized. The chain recombines TRBV2 with TRBJ2-1; D may be TRBD2 (6 bases). Deletions cut 6 bases from V and 7 bases from J, with 19 bases between. In germline, CDR1 is SNHLY, CDR2 FYNNEI. The CDR3 length is 15 residues. The CDR3 nucleotides are TGTGCCAGCAGCGAGGGACTCAACCCCCTGAATGAGCAGTTCTTC. Translation: CASSEGLNPLNEQFF.

The gene calls are TRBV6-5 and TRBJ2-5, with 11 bases that match TRBD2. With V trimmed by 6 bases and J by 4 bases, 7 bases remained unmatched. The CDR3 loop spans 15 amino acids. Looked up from germline, CDR1 is MNHEY and CDR2 is SVGAGI. CDR3 bases: TGTGCCAGCAGACTAGCGGGGGCATCATTAGAGACCCAGTACTTC. This sequence encodes CASRLAGASLETQYF.

The chain combines TRBV18 with TRBJ1-5; D is unresolved. Per germline, CDR1 KGHSH and CDR2 LQKENI. The CDR3 has 15 residues. V was pared by 6 bases and J by 5 bases, with 17 bases between. CDR3 sequence: CASSRTGLWDQPQHF. DNA of the CDR3: TGTGCCAGCTCGCGAACCGGACTTTGGGATCAGCCCCAGCATTTT.

The genes are TRBV4-1 and TRBJ2-3, with D possibly TRBD1 on 6 matching bases. This CDR3 contains 15 residues. CDR1 is MGHRA and CDR2 is YSYEKL in the germline V gene. Trimming took off 0 bases at V and 10 bases at J, with 17 bases between the two ends. The CDR3 region has the DNA TGCGCCAGCAGCCAAGAGGAGTGGGGGCTCGCCGCGCAGTATTTT. It is translated as CASSQEEWGLAAQYF.

The V and J genes are TRBV5-1 and TRBJ2-7; a possible D gene is TRBD1 (5 bases). This CDR3 spans 12 amino acids. Trimming removed 4 bases at V and 6 bases at J, with 11 bases between. Germline V lookup: CDR1 SGHRS, CDR2 YFSETQ. The CDR3 DNA reads TGCGCCAGCAGCAACCAGGGTGGCGAGCAGTACTTC. This gives the protein CASSNQGGEQYF.

The chain uses TRBV6-1 and TRBJ1-4; no firm D call. V lost 5 bases, J lost 7 bases, and 14 bases lay in between. CDR1 and CDR2 from the germline V gene are MNHNS and SASEGT. This CDR3 contains 14 residues. Here the CDR3 DNA reads TGTGCCAGCAGTAAACAGCCCGGAGGTGAAAAACTGTTTTTT. Translation gives CASSKQPGGEKLFF.

The rearrangement uses TRBV19 and TRBJ2-5; D might be TRBD1 (5 bases). The V and J ends lost 3 bases and 0 bases respectively, with 8 bases between them. The CDR3 is 14 amino acids. Germline lookup yields CDR1 LNHDA and CDR2 SQIVND (reference sequence). CDR3 region: CASSMAGNQETQYF. Here the CDR3 DNA reads TGTGCCAGTAGTATGGCAGGGAACCAAGAGACCCAGTACTTC.

The CDR3 nucleotides are TGCAGCGTTGATTTTAGCTCCTACAATGAGCAGTTCTTC. It yields the protein CSVDFSSYNEQFF. The chain joins TRBV29-1 to TRBJ2-1, with D uncertain. Looked up from germline, CDR1 is SQVTM and CDR2 is ANQGSEA. Trimming took off 3 bases at V and 0 bases at J, with 6 bases between the two ends. This CDR3 spans 13 amino acids.

The rearrangement uses TRBV6-5 and TRBJ2-2; D might be TRBD2 (6 bases). This CDR3 region has 15 residues. In germline, CDR1 is MNHEY, CDR2 SVGAGI. The V and J ends lost 6 bases and 7 bases respectively, with 18 bases between them. The CDR3 sequence is CASSLGWTTSGELFF. The CDR3 DNA follows: TGTGCCAGCAGCCTCGGTTGGACTACCAGCGGGGAGCTGTTTTTT.

This sequence joins TRBV11-3 and TRBJ2-2; 9 nucleotides align to TRBD1. V lost 5 bases and J lost 2; bases outside the gene matches: 12. CDR1 SGHNT and CDR2 YENEEA come from the germline V gene. CDR3 length equals 18 residues. Here the CDR3 DNA reads TGTGCCAGCAGCGGGACGGTTGTGACAGGGGGAAACACCGGGGAGCTGTTTTTT. Translated, it gives CASSGTVVTGGNTGELFF. Looking up the rest from reference TRBV11-3 and TRBJ2-2 gives the full variable domain: EAGVVQSPRYKIIEKKQPVAFWCNPISGHNTLYWYLQNLGQGPELLIRYENEEAVDDSQLPKDRFSAERLKGVDSTLKIQPAELGDSAVYLCASSGTVVTGGNTGELFFGEGSRLTVL.

The chain has TRBV4-2 and TRBJ1-3; 8 bases line up with TRBD1. This CDR3 has 16 amino acids. Losses at the gene ends were 1 base for V and 4 bases for J; bases not matched to a gene: 6. Germline-derived CDR1 and CDR2 are LGHNA and YNFKEQ. CDR3 coding DNA: TGTGCCAGCAGCCAAGTCTGGACAGGGATGGGAAACACCATATATTTT. Translating gives CASSQVWTGMGNTIYF.

In its sample, this clone was seen a few times. The V and J genes are TRBV6-4 and TRBJ2-1; 12 nucleotides align to TRBD2. Losses at the gene ends were 3 bases for V and 8 bases for J; bases not matched to a gene: 8. Germline loops: CDR1 MRHNA, CDR2 SNTAGT. The CDR3 loop spans 16 amino acids. The CDR3 region has the DNA TGTGCCAGCAGTGAATTACTAGCGGGGGGCCGTGATGAGCAGTTCTTC. Protein sequence: CASSELLAGGRDEQFF.

J is TRBJ2-6 and V is TRBV5-4; a possible D gene is TRBD1 (7 bases). The V end lost 4 bases, the J end lost 0 bases, and 20 bases lay between the germline ends. Germline CDR1 reads SGHNT; CDR2 reads YYREEE (reference sequence). The CDR3 has 19 residues. The CDR3 loop is CASSAGGWDSPSGANVLTF. CDR3 DNA sequence: TGTGCCAGCAGCGCAGGGGGGTGGGACTCACCCTCTGGGGCCAACGTCCTGACTTTC. Variable domain in full (rest from reference TRBV5-4 and TRBJ2-6): ETGVTQSPTHLIKTRGQQVTLRCSSQSGHNTVSWYQQALGQGPQFIFQYYREEENGRGNFPPRFSGLQFPNYSSELNVNALELDDSALYLCASSAGGWDSPSGANVLTFGAGSRLTVL.

The rearrangement uses TRBV27 and TRBJ2-3; TRBD2 aligns across 15 bases. The CDR3 length is 20 residues. With 6 bases clipped from V and 2 bases from J, the junction kept 15 bases outside the gene matches. The germline gives CDR1 MNHEY, CDR2 SMNVEV (reference sequence). The CDR3 nucleotides read TGTGCCAGCAGGCAGGGGCTCGGGACTAGCGGGAGGTCCAACACAGATACGCAGTATTTT. Encoded protein: CASRQGLGTSGRSNTDTQYF.